The TCR beta chain under discussion was sequenced for a study of OX40 agonist ivuxolimab in advanced cancers. In the study overall: Partial response was recorded in three patients: one hepatocellular carcinoma and two cutaneous melanoma cases. Study observations and caveats: At 0.1 to 3.0 mg/kg and by week 6, clonal expansion occurred in CD4+ and CD8+ blood T cells.

Turning to this clone: Its antigen remains unknown.

The CDR3 spans 14 residues. Germline V CDR1 and CDR2: MNHNY, SVGAGI (reference sequence). The ends lost 6 bases at V and 8 bases at J; junction bases unmatched: 9. Only in-frame clones appear in the TCRdb table, and some are missing; sequencing was by immunoSEQ multiplex PCR. The sample holds roughly 53,000 clones; over 80% are singletons and the top ten take roughly 0.6%. The specimen comprised CD4+ or CD8+ T cells sorted from blood, sampled in a trial of the OX40 agonist ivuxolimab. The V and J genes are TRBV6-6 and TRBJ2-2; 7 bases align to TRBD1. The sequence was obtained from an adult with an advanced solid tumor such as melanoma, head and neck, liver or kidney cancer. Written as DNA, the CDR3 is TGTGCCAGCAGACCGACAGGGCGAGGGGGGGAGCTGTTTTTT. It yields the protein CASRPTGRGGELFF.